A selection of T cell receptor beta chains follows, all from one sample in a study of blood T cell repertoires in COVID-19. Method: immunoSEQ multiplex PCR; TCRdb's copy keeps in-frame clones and lacks some. The table includes tens of thousands of clones, over 80% detected once. The sample consisted of peripheral blood. The source of these receptors is a woman at least 80 years old with acute or convalescent COVID-19. CDR3s include the opening cysteine and the closing phenylalanine or tryptophan. A D gene is named only where the DNA matches it firmly. Part of the rows lack a size; the others show once, few, many or a class for expanded clones.

d_gene	abundance	v_gene	j_gene	CDR3nt	CDR3aa
NA	once	TRBV27	TRBJ1-5	TGTGCCAGCAGTGTAGACAGAGGCCAGCCCCAGCATTTT	CASSVDRGQPQHF
TRBD1	once	TRBV10-2	TRBJ1-3	TGCGCCACCCGGACAGGGGAGGTCGGAAACACCATATATTTT	CATRTGEVGNTIYF
NA	NA	TRBV24-1	TRBJ2-1	TGTGCCACCAGTGATTTTGGTAAAGCGGGTGGCTACAATGAGCAGTTCTTC	CATSDFGKAGGYNEQFF
NA	NA	TRBV18	TRBJ1-2	TGTGCCAGCTCAACCATAAGCCCAGGGGAGCTGAACTATGGCTACACCTTC	CASSTISPGELNYGYTF
NA	NA	TRBV5-4	TRBJ1-2	TGTGCCAGCAGCTTGGAATTAGGGACAAACTATGGCTACACCTTC	CASSLELGTNYGYTF
TRBD2	NA	TRBV28	TRBJ2-1	TGTGCCAGCAGTTTACCTAGCGGGTCCTACAATGAGCAGTTCTTC	CASSLPSGSYNEQFF
TRBD1	NA	TRBV13	TRBJ1-2	TGTGCCAGCAGCTTAGGGACAGGGGACTATGGCTACACCTTC	CASSLGTGDYGYTF
NA	few	TRBV9	TRBJ1-2	TGTGCCAGCAGCACCCAGAATGGCTACACCTTC	CASSTQNGYTF
NA	NA	TRBV19	TRBJ1-4	TGTGCCAGTAGTATTCGTCCGGGGACTAATGAAAAACTGTTTTTT	CASSIRPGTNEKLFF
NA	NA	TRBV28	TRBJ1-2	TGTGCCAGCAGCCTTCCCCAGAACTATGGCTACACCTTC	CASSLPQNYGYTF
TRBD1	once	TRBV20-1	TRBJ2-5	TGCAGTGCTAGTCTAAGGGGGCCGGAGACCCAGTACTTC	CSASLRGPETQYF
TRBD1	NA	TRBV18	TRBJ1-5	TGTGCCAGCTCACAGGGGACAGCTCAGCCCCAGCATTTT	CASSQGTAQPQHF
NA	many	TRBV7-9	TRBJ1-4	TGTGCCAGCAGCCCCACCCAGAATGAAAAACTGTTTTTT	CASSPTQNEKLFF
NA	NA	TRBV19	TRBJ1-3	TGTGCCAGTAGTAAGGACACAGCCTCTGGAAACACCATATATTTT	CASSKDTASGNTIYF
NA	NA	TRBV28	TRBJ2-3	TGTGCCAGCAGTTCCGCGGGGGCTAGCACAGATACGCAGTATTTT	CASSSAGASTDTQYF
NA	NA	TRBV14	TRBJ1-6	TGTGCCAGCAGCCAAGATCCCGGGCGGGGGTCACCCCTCCACTTT	CASSQDPGRGSPLHF
NA	NA	TRBV5-1	TRBJ1-1	TGCGCCAGCAGCTTGGGCGACAGCTACACTGAAGCTTTCTTT	CASSLGDSYTEAFF
NA	NA	TRBV30	TRBJ1-1	TGTGCCTGGAAGGAGTATGAGCGAGCTTTCTTT	CAWKEYERAFF
NA	NA	TRBV4-1	TRBJ1-2	TGCGCCAGCAGCCAAGTCGCTGGACAGTATGGCTACACCTTC	CASSQVAGQYGYTF
NA	NA	TRBV9	TRBJ2-5	TGTGCCAGCAGCGTAGGGGTAGCGGTTCAAGAGACCCAGTACTTC	CASSVGVAVQETQYF
TRBD1	NA	TRBV6-5	TRBJ1-2	TGTGCCAGCAGGATAGGACAGGGTGATGGCTACACCTTC	CASRIGQGDGYTF
TRBD2	NA	TRBV11-3	TRBJ2-5	TGTGCCAGCAGCTTAAGCGGGGGGTGGGAGACCCAGTACTTC	CASSLSGGWETQYF
NA	once	TRBV5-6	TRBJ1-3	TGTGCCAGCAGCCCGGGGAGGGTTAGAAACACCATATATTTT	CASSPGRVRNTIYF
NA	NA	TRBV5-1	TRBJ2-6	TGCGCCAGCAGCCCAGAGCCCCAGGGGACTGGGGCCAACGTCCTGACTTTC	CASSPEPQGTGANVLTF
NA	NA	TRBV15	TRBJ1-5	TGTGCCACCAGCAGAGTGGAGTGGCGGGACGGCAATCAGCCCCAGCATTTT	CATSRVEWRDGNQPQHF
TRBD1	NA	TRBV6-2/TRBV6-3	TRBJ1-6	TGTGCCAGCAGTGCCGGGACAGCGAATTCACCCCTCCACTTT	CASSAGTANSPLHF
NA	NA	TRBV2	TRBJ1-5	TGTGCCAGCAGTGAGTCCAACCGTAGACAGCCCCAGCATTTT	CASSESNRRQPQHF
TRBD1	NA	TRBV28	TRBJ1-1	TGTGCCAGCATTAGACAGGGAGGGAACACTGAAGCTTTCTTT	CASIRQGGNTEAFF
TRBD1	NA	TRBV7-2	TRBJ2-7	TGTGCCAGCAGCTCCCAGGACAGGGGCGAGCAGTACTTC	CASSSQDRGEQYF
TRBD2	once	TRBV11-2	TRBJ2-1	TGTGCCAGCAGCTCCAGCGGGAGATACAATGAGCAGTTCTTC	CASSSSGRYNEQFF
NA	many	TRBV5-4	TRBJ2-2	TGTGCCAGCAGAGGGACGGGGGAGAACACCGGGGAGCTGTTTTTT	CASRGTGENTGELFF
TRBD2	NA	TRBV5-1	TRBJ2-2	TGCGCCAGCAGCTTGGTCCCGGGGGGGTACACCGGGGAGCTGTTTTTT	CASSLVPGGYTGELFF
NA	few	TRBV24-1	TRBJ1-4	TGTGCCACCAGTGATTTGGGCGAAAAACTGTTTTTT	CATSDLGEKLFF
NA	NA	TRBV14	TRBJ1-2	TGTGCCAGCAGCCAAGTTGTACCCAGAATTATTTTC	CASSQVVPRIIF
NA	few	TRBV5-6	TRBJ2-5	TGTGCCAGCAGCTCTCTAGGAAAGTCCCAAGAGACCCAGTACTTC	CASSSLGKSQETQYF
NA	NA	TRBV3-1/TRBV3-2	TRBJ2-3	TGTGCCAGCAGCCAGCGGGGCCCAGATACGCAGTATTTT	CASSQRGPDTQYF
NA	NA	TRBV10-3	TRBJ2-2	TGTGCCATCAGCCGTGACGGAGCAATGGGCGGGGAGCTGTTTTTT	CAISRDGAMGGELFF
TRBD2	NA	TRBV11-2	TRBJ2-1	TGTGCCAGCAGCTTACTGGGGGGGGAGCAGTTCTTC	CASSLLGGEQFF
NA	NA	TRBV19	TRBJ2-1	TGTGCCAGTAGTATAGTTTCCGGGGAACCCTACAATGAGCAGTTCTTC	CASSIVSGEPYNEQFF
NA	NA	TRBV3-1/TRBV3-2	TRBJ1-1	TGTGCCAGCAGCCAAGATCTTCCAGGGGACACTGAAGCTTTCTTT	CASSQDLPGDTEAFF
NA	NA	TRBV16	TRBJ1-2	TGTGCCAGCAGCCGACAGAGGAACTATGGCTACACCTTC	CASSRQRNYGYTF
NA	NA	TRBV9	TRBJ2-7	TGTGCCAGCAGTCGATTGGGGGGGCCCGTCTACGAGCAGTACTTC	CASSRLGGPVYEQYF
TRBD1	NA	TRBV6-5	TRBJ2-7	TGTGCCAGCAGTTGGACAGGGAGTGGTCTAGGGCAGTACTTC	CASSWTGSGLGQYF
TRBD1	NA	TRBV28	TRBJ2-7	TGTGCCAGCACTTTACCACCGGGACAGGGTCCCTACGAGCAGTACTTC	CASTLPPGQGPYEQYF
TRBD1	once	TRBV7-2	TRBJ1-6	TGTGCCAGCAGCCCCCGACAGGGGGCGGCTTCACCCCTCCACTTT	CASSPRQGAASPLHF
NA	few	TRBV7-2	TRBJ1-6	TGTGCCAGCAGCTTGACCGGCAACAGGGATTCACCCCTCCACTTT	CASSLTGNRDSPLHF
TRBD2	NA	TRBV7-2	TRBJ2-1	TGTGCCAGCAGCTGGACTAGCGGGGGGAGCTCCTACAATGAGCAGTTCTTC	CASSWTSGGSSYNEQFF
TRBD1	NA	TRBV7-9	TRBJ1-1	TGTGCCAGCAGCTTACAGGGACAGGTGAACACTGAAGCTTTCTTT	CASSLQGQVNTEAFF
NA	NA	TRBV29-1	TRBJ1-2	TGCAGCGTGGCATACGGAAGGGGCTCTTTACACTATGGCTACACCTTC	CSVAYGRGSLHYGYTF
NA	NA	TRBV6-5	TRBJ2-1	TGTGCCAGCAGTTACGGTAGTCAGGAGGGTGAGCAGTTCTTC	CASSYGSQEGEQFF
NA	NA	TRBV2	TRBJ2-3	TGTGCCAGCAGCCCTGACTATAGCACAGATACGCAGTATTTT	CASSPDYSTDTQYF
TRBD2	NA	TRBV5-1	TRBJ2-3	TGCGCCAGTACCCTAGCGGGGCAAAGCACAGATACGCAGTATTTT	CASTLAGQSTDTQYF
NA	NA	TRBV6-6	TRBJ2-1	TGTGCCAGCAGAACAGGGTACTCGTCCTACAATGAGCAGTTCTTC	CASRTGYSSYNEQFF
NA	NA	TRBV5-1	TRBJ1-4	TGCGCCAGCAGGGCCGTTCGGGACTCGGAGGATGAAAAACTGTTTTTT	CASRAVRDSEDEKLFF
NA	NA	TRBV7-9	TRBJ2-7	TGTGCCAGCAGCTCGGACAGCTCCTACGAGCAGTACTTC	CASSSDSSYEQYF
TRBD2	NA	TRBV5-4	TRBJ2-5	TGTGCCAGCAGCTCCGGGACTAGCGGGGGGGCGTGGGAGACCCAGTACTTC	CASSSGTSGGAWETQYF
TRBD1	NA	TRBV29-1	TRBJ1-1	TGCAGCGTTGAAGCCCAAGGGACAGGGGAGAACACTGAAGCTTTCTTT	CSVEAQGTGENTEAFF
NA	NA	TRBV27	TRBJ1-6	TGTGCCAGCAGTCCCTGGCAGGGCCTCAACAATTCACCCCTCCACTTT	CASSPWQGLNNSPLHF